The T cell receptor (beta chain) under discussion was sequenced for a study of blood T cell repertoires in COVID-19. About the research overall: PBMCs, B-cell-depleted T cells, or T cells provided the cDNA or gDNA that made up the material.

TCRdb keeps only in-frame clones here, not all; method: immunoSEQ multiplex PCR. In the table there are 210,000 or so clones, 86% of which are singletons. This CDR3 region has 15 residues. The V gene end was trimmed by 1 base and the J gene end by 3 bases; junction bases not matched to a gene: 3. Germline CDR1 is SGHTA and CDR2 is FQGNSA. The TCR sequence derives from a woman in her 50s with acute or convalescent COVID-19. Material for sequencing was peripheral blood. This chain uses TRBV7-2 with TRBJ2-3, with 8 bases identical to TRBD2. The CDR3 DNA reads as TGTGCCAGCAGCTTAGTCTTAGCGGGAACAGATACGCAGTATTTT. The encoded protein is CASSLVLAGTDTQYF.